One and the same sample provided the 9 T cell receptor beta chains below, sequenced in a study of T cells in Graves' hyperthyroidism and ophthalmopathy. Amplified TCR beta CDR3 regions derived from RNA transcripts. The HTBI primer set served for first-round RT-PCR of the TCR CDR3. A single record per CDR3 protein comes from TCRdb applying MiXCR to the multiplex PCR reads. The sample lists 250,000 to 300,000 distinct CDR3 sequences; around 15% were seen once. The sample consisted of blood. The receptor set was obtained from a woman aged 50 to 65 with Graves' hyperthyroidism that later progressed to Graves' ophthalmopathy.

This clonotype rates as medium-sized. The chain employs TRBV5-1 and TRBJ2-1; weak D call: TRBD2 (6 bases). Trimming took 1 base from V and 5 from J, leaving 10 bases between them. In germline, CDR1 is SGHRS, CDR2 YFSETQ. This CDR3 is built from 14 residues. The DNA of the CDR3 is TGCGCCAGCAGCTTGCTAGCGAGAAACAATGAGCAGTTCTTC. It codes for CASSLLARNNEQFF.

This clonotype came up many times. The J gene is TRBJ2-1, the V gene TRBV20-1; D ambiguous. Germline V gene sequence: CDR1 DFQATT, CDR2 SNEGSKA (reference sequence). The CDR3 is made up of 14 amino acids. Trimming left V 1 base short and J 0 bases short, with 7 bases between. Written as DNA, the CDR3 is TGCAGTGCTAGAGCTTCAAGCTCCTACAATGAGCAGTTCTTC. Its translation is CSARASSSYNEQFF.

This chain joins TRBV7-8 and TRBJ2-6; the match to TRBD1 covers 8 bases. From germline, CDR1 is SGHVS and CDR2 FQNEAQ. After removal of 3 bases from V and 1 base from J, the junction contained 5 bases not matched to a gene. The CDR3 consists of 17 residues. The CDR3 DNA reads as TGTGCCAGCAGCTTCAACCGACAGGGGTCTGGGGCCAACGTCCTGACTTTC. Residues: CASSFNRQGSGANVLTF.

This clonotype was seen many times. The CDR3 sequence is CASSLPGRAYEQYF. The CDR3 DNA follows: TGTGCCAGCAGCTTACCTGGAAGGGCCTACGAGCAGTACTTC. The V gene is TRBV7-8, the J gene TRBJ2-7, with no clear D. Per germline, CDR1 SGHVS and CDR2 FQNEAQ. V dropped 2 bases and J dropped 2 bases, with 10 bases sitting between them. The CDR3 contains 14 residues.

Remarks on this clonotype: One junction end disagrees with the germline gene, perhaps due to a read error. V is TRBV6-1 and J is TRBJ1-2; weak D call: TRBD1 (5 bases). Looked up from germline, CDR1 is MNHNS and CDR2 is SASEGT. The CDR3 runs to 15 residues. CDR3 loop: CASREGETDLSGYTF. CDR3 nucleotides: TGTGCCAGCAGAGAAGGGGAGACAGACCTTAGCGGCTACACCTTC.

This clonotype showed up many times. The CDR3 nucleotides are TGTGCCAGCAGCTTACGGAACTATGGCTACACCTTC. Encoded protein: CASSLRNYGYTF. The chain links TRBV7-2 to TRBJ1-2; D gene unclear. CDR3 length: 12 amino acids. Germline V gives CDR1 SGHTA, CDR2 FQGNSA. Trimming took off 2 bases at V and 2 bases at J, with 3 bases between the two ends.

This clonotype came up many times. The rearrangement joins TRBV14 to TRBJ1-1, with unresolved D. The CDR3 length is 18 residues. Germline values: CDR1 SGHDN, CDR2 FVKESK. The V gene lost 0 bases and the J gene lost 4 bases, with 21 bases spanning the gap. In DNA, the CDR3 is TGTGCCAGCAGCCAAGATCGGGGAAAGACCCCTTGGGGCACTGAAGCTTTCTTT. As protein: CASSQDRGKTPWGTEAFF.

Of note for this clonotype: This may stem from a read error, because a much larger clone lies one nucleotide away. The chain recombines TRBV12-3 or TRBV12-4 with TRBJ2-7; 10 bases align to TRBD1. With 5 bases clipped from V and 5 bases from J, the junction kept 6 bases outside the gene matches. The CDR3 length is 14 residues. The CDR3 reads CASSPGQGIHEQYF. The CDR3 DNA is TGTGCCAGCAGTCCGGGACAGGGGATCCACGAGCAGTACTTC.

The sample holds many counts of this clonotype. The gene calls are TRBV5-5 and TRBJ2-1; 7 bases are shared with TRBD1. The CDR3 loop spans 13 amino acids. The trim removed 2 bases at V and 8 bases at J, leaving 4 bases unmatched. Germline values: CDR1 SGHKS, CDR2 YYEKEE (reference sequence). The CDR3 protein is CASSFLTGDEQFF. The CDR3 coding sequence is TGTGCCAGCAGCTTCTTAACAGGGGATGAGCAGTTCTTC.